The TCR beta chain described here comes from a study of cytomegalovirus exposure and HLA in healthy donors. Separate from the roughly 730-subject first cohort, the roughly 120-subject validation cohort was the one that the donors belonged to. As concerns this clone: Its antigen is undetermined.

CDR3 length: 13 residues. Germline CDR1 is GTSNPN and CDR2 is SVGIG (reference sequence). Deletions cut 0 bases from V and 0 bases from J, with 6 bases between. Findings and caveats of the study: One later analysis, an examination of the 120 validation repertoires, found that first-cohort TCR clusters tended to co-occur in them. Altogether, about 160 TCR beta chains were recorded as cytomegalovirus-associated. Most sequenced TCRs were rare (though some public TCRs occurred in many donors).

The table came from immunoSEQ multiplex PCR; TCRdb's copy has only in-frame clones and leaves some out. The sample lists 260,000 or so clones, just under 90% occurring once. This TCR was recovered from a man aged 18-30 years in good health and CMV-seronegative. Input material: PBMCs. This sequence joins TRBV30 and TRBJ2-7; D perhaps matches TRBD2 (5 bases). Written as DNA, the CDR3 is TGTGCCTGGAGTGTGGGAGACTCCTACGAGCAGTACTTC. Its protein is CAWSVGDSYEQYF.